Following are 14 T cell receptor beta chains from one sample sequenced in a study of blood T cell repertoires in COVID-19. Only in-frame clones appear in the TCRdb table, and some are missing; sequencing was by immunoSEQ multiplex PCR. The sample lists over 150,000 clones, more than 85% occurring once. The sequenced sample consisted of peripheral blood. The receptors shown here come from a woman of 80 years or more with COVID-19, enrolled during active disease.

This clone was detected only once. The chain couples TRBV25-1 to TRBJ2-2, with D tentatively TRBD1 (6 bases). Trimming took 4 bases from V and 6 from J, leaving 18 bases between them. CDR3 size: 16 residues. Germline values: CDR1 MGHDK, CDR2 SYGVNS. DNA for the CDR3: TGTGCCAGCAGTGGTACATCTATTGCAGGGGCCGGGGAGCTGTTTTTT. The encoded protein is CASSGTSIAGAGELFF.

The rearrangement joins TRBV11-1 to TRBJ1-2; 8 positions agree with TRBD1. J was trimmed by 4 bases and V by 4 bases; bases with no gene match: 5. CDR3 size: 14 residues. Germline CDR1 and CDR2: SGHAT and FQDESV (reference sequence). The CDR3 DNA sequence: TGTGCCAGCAGCTCCGCCGGGACAGGCTATGGCTACACCTTC. This sequence encodes CASSSAGTGYGYTF.

The chain combines TRBV3-1 (or the pseudogene TRBV3-2) with TRBJ1-1, with 8 bases that match TRBD1. The CDR3 contains 15 residues. CDR1 is LGHDT and CDR2 is YNNKEL in the germline V gene (reference sequence). The ends lost 4 bases at V and 4 bases at J; junction bases unmatched: 8. The CDR3 loop reads CASSPSDREATEAFF. The CDR3, as DNA: TGTGCCAGCAGCCCGTCGGACAGGGAGGCCACTGAAGCTTTCTTT.

Only a few counts were recorded for this clone. The rearrangement links TRBV12-3 or TRBV12-4 to TRBJ1-6, with TRBD1 matching over 7 bases. The CDR3 has 12 amino acids. With V trimmed by 7 bases and J by 9 bases, 3 bases remained unmatched. The CDR3 is CASNYRGSPLHF. CDR3 in DNA: TGTGCCAGCAACTACAGGGGTTCACCCCTCCACTTT.

This clone was counted once. The CDR3 region is CASSVVPGTGELFF. CDR3 in DNA: TGTGCCAGCAGCGTAGTCCCGGGAACCGGGGAGCTGTTTTTT. The V call is TRBV9, the J call TRBJ2-2; maybe TRBD2 (5 bases). CDR1 is SGDLS, CDR2 YYNGEE, per germline. V lost 0 bases and J lost 5, with 8 bases in between. The CDR3 loop spans 14 amino acids.

Here the CDR3 DNA reads TGTGCCAGCAGTGGAGGGGGCAACTATGGCTACACCTTC. This translates into CASSGGGNYGYTF. The rearrangement uses TRBV28 and TRBJ1-2, with 7 bases aligning to TRBD1. CDR1 MDHEN and CDR2 SYDVKM come from the germline V gene. This CDR3 has 13 amino acids. J lost 2 bases, V lost 5 bases, and 2 bases had no gene match.

V and J are TRBV6-1 and TRBJ1-5; TRBD1 aligns across 7 bases. The CDR3 sequence is 13 residues long. The germline gives CDR1 MNHNS, CDR2 SASEGT. Germline trimming cut 3 bases from V and 4 bases from J; bases unmatched to any gene: 0. CDR3 amino acids: CASSEGQNQPQHF. The CDR3 DNA reads as TGTGCCAGCAGTGAGGGACAGAATCAGCCCCAGCATTTT.

The chain links TRBV5-1 to TRBJ2-2; 8 nucleotides agree with TRBD1. CDR1 and CDR2 from the germline V gene are SGHRS and YFSETQ. This CDR3 spans 18 amino acids. Trimming cost V 3 bases and J 2 bases; bases outside gene matches: 12. This CDR3 reads CASSSLPRGPFNTGELFF. As DNA, the CDR3 is TGCGCCAGCAGCTCGTTACCCAGGGGGCCCTTTAACACCGGGGAGCTGTTTTTT.

This chain joins TRBV9 and TRBJ1-5, with D hard to call. This CDR3 has 15 amino acids. The germline gives CDR1 SGDLS, CDR2 YYNGEE. V was shortened by 0 bases and J by 7 bases, with 14 bases between the two germline ends. The CDR3 loop is CASSVDPGSGQPQHF. CDR3 nucleotide sequence: TGTGCCAGCAGCGTAGACCCGGGGTCGGGCCAGCCCCAGCATTTT. Based on the CDR3 plus reference TRBV9 and TRBJ1-5, the full variable domain is DSGVTQTPKHLITATGQRVTLRCSPRSGDLSVYWYQQSLDQGLQFLIQYYNGEERAKGNILERFSAQQFPDLHSELNLSSLELGDSALYFCASSVDPGSGQPQHFGDGTRLSIL.

The chain recombines TRBV29-1 with TRBJ1-2; TRBD1 is a possible D gene (6 bases). Germline V gene lookup returns CDR1 SQVTM and CDR2 ANQGSEA. V was trimmed by 4 bases and J by 2 bases, leaving 11 bases between them. The length of the CDR3 is 13 residues. DNA of the CDR3: TGCAGCGTTGCCCTTGGACAGAACTATGGCTACACCTTC. It yields the protein CSVALGQNYGYTF.

V gene TRBV7-9 combines with J gene TRBJ1-5, with 9 nucleotides matching TRBD1. Unmatched junction bases numbered 5, after V lost 5 bases and J lost 6 bases. CDR1 and CDR2 (germline): SEHNR, FQNEAQ (reference sequence). The CDR3 extends over 14 amino acids. The CDR3 region has the DNA TGTGCCAGCAGCCTGGGACAGGGTGTTCAGCCCCAGCATTTT. Its protein is CASSLGQGVQPQHF.

This clone was counted many times. The rearrangement joins TRBV6-4 to TRBJ2-1, with 8 bases identical to TRBD2. This CDR3 region has 13 residues. V was clipped by 5 bases and J by 5 bases; unmatched bases: 2. In germline, CDR1 is MRHNA, CDR2 SNTAGT. CDR3 DNA sequence: TGTGCCAGCAGTTCGGGAGGGCACAATGAGCAGTTCTTC. Encoded protein: CASSSGGHNEQFF.

This sequence joins TRBV14 and TRBJ2-2; TRBD1 matches at 8 bases. This CDR3 has 16 amino acids. The junction had 5 bases not matched to a gene; V was cut back by 4 bases and J by 1 base. Germline CDR1 is SGHDN and CDR2 is FVKESK. Written as DNA, the CDR3 is TGTGCCAGCAGCCTCATGGGGACAGGGAACACCGGGGAGCTGTTTTTT. Amino acid sequence: CASSLMGTGNTGELFF.

The chain combines TRBV6-6 with TRBJ1-2; 7 bases line up with TRBD1. Unmatched junction bases numbered 19, after V lost 10 bases and J lost 8 bases. Germline CDR1 is MNHNY and CDR2 is SVGAGI (reference sequence). CDR3 size: 15 residues. The DNA for the CDR3 is TGTGCCACCAGGGACAGAAGAACTAACGTTATCGGCTACACCTTC. Residues: CATRDRRTNVIGYTF.